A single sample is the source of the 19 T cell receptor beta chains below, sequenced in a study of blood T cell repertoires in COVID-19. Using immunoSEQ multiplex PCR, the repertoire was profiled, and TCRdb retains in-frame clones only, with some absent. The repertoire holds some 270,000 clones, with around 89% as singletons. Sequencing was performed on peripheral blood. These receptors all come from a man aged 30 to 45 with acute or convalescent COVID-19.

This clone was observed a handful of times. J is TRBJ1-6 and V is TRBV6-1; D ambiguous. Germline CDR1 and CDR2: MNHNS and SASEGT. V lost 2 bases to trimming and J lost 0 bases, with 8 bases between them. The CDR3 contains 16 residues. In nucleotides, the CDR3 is TGTGCCAGCAGTGAATTGTACGGCTCCTATAATTCACCCCTCCACTTT. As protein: CASSELYGSYNSPLHF.

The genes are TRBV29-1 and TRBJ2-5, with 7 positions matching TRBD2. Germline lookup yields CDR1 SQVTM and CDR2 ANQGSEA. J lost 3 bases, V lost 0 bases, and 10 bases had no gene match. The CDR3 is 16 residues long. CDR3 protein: CSVEDRALAGEETQYF. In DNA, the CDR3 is TGCAGCGTTGAAGATCGGGCTCTGGCGGGAGAAGAGACCCAGTACTTC.

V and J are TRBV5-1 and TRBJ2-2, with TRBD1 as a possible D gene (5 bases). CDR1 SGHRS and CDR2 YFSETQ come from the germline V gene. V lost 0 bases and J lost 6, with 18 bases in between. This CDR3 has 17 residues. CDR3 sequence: CASSLAQVVGSAGELFF. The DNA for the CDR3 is TGCGCCAGCAGCTTGGCACAGGTAGTTGGAAGCGCCGGGGAGCTGTTTTTT. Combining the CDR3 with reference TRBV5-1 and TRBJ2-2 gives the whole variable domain KAGVTQTPRYLIKTRGQQVTLSCSPISGHRSVSWYQQTPGQGLQFLFEYFSETQRNKGNFPGRFSGRQFSNSRSEMNVSTLELGDSALYLCASSLAQVVGSAGELFFGEGSRLTVL.

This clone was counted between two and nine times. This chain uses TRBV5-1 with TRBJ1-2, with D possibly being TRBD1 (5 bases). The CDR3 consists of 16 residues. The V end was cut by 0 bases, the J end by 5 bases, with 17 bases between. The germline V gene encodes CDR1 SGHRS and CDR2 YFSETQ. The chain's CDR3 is CASSLGLAGRSYGYTF. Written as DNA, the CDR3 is TGCGCCAGCAGCTTGGGTTTGGCAGGGAGGAGTTATGGCTACACCTTC.

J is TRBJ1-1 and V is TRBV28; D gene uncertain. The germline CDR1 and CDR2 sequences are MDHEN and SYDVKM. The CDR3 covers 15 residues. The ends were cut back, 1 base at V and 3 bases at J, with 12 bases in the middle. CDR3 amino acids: CASSLFPTADTEAFF. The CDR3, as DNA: TGTGCCAGCAGTTTATTCCCTACCGCGGACACTGAAGCTTTCTTT.

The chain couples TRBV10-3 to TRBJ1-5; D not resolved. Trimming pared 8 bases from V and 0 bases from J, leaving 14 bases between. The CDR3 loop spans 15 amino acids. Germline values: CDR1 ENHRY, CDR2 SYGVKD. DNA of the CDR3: TGTGCCATCGGAGCTAAGACTAGTAGCAATCAGCCCCAGCATTTT. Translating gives CAIGAKTSSNQPQHF.

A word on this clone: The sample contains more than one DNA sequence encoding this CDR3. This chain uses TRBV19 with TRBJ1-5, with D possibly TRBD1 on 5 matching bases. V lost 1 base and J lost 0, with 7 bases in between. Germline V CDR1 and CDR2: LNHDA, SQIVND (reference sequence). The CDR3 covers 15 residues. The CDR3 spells CASSIGGGSNQPQHF. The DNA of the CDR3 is TGTGCCAGTAGTATAGGGGGGGGTAGCAATCAGCCCCAGCATTTT. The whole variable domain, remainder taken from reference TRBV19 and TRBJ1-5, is DGGITQSPKYLFRKEGQNVTLSCEQNLNHDAMYWYRQDPGQGLRLIYYSQIVNDFQKGDIAEGYSVSREKKESFPLTVTSAQKNPTAFYLCASSIGGGSNQPQHFGDGTRLSIL.

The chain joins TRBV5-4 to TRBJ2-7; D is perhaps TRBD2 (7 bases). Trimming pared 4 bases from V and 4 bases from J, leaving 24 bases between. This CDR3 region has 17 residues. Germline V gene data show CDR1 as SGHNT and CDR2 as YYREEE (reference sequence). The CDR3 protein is CASSPRRGLRGKYEQYF. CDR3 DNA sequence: TGTGCCAGCAGCCCCCGGAGGGGGTTGCGGGGGAAATACGAGCAGTACTTC.

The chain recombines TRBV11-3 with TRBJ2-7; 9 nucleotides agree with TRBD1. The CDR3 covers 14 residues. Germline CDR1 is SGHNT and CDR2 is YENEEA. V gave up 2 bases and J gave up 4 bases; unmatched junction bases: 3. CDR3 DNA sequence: TGTGCCAGCAGCTTATCGGGACAGGGTTACGAGCAGTACTTC. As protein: CASSLSGQGYEQYF. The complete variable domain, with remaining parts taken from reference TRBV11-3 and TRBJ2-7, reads EAGVVQSPRYKIIEKKQPVAFWCNPISGHNTLYWYLQNLGQGPELLIRYENEEAVDDSQLPKDRFSAERLKGVDSTLKIQPAELGDSAVYLCASSLSGQGYEQYFGPGTRLTVT.

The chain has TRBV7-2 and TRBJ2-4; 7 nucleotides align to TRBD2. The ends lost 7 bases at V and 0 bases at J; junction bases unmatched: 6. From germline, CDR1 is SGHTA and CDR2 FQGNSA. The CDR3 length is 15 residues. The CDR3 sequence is CASTGTIIAKNIQYF. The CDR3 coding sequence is TGTGCCAGCACGGGGACTATTATAGCCAAAAACATTCAGTACTTC.

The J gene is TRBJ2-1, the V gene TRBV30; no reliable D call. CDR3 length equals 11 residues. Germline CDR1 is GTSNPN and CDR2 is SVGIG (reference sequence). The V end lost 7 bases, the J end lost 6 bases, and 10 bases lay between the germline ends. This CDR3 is CASAGPNEQFF. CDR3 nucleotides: TGTGCCTCCGCAGGTCCCAATGAGCAGTTCTTC. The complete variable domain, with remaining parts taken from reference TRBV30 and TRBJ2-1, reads SQTIHQWPATLVQPVGSPLSLECTVEGTSNPNLYWYRQAAGRGLQLLFYSVGIGQISSEVPQNLSASRPQDRQFILSSKKLLLSDSGFYLCASAGPNEQFFGPGTRLTVL.

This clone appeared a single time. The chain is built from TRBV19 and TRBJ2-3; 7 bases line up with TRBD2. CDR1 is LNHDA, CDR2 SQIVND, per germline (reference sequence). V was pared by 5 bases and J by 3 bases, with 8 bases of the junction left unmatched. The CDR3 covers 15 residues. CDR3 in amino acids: CASSSTSVGTDTQYF. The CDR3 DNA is TGTGCCAGTAGTTCCACTAGCGTTGGGACAGATACGCAGTATTTT.

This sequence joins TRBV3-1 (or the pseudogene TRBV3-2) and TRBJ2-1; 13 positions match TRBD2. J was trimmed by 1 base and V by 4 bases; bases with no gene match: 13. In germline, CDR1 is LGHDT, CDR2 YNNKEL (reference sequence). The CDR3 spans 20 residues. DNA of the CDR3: TGTGCCAGCAGCCCTAGGGGGGGACTAGCGGGGATCCCGTCCTACAATGAGCAGTTCTTC. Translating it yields CASSPRGGLAGIPSYNEQFF.

As DNA, the CDR3 is TGTGCCAGCAGTGAGTTAGGACAGCTCAACCTTTACAATGAGCAGTTCTTC. Its protein is CASSELGQLNLYNEQFF. The chain employs TRBV6-1 and TRBJ2-1; TRBD1 might be the D (6 bases). Between the trimmed V and J ends, which lost 3 bases and 4 bases, there was a span of 19 bases. The CDR3 length is 17 residues. The germline CDR1 and CDR2 sequences are MNHNS and SASEGT.

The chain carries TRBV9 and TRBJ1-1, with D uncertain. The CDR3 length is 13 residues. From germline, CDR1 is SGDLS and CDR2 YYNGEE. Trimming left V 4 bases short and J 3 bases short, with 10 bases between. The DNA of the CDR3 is TGTGCCAGCAGCCTACGGGGTGACACTGAAGCTTTCTTT. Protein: CASSLRGDTEAFF. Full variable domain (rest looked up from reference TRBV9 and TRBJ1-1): DSGVTQTPKHLITATGQRVTLRCSPRSGDLSVYWYQQSLDQGLQFLIQYYNGEERAKGNILERFSAQQFPDLHSELNLSSLELGDSALYFCASSLRGDTEAFFGQGTRLTVV.

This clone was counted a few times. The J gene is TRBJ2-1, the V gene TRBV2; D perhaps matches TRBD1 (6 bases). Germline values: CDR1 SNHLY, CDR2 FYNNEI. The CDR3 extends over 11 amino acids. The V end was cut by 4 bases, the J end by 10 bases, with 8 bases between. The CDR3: CASSGGTEQFF. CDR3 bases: TGTGCCAGCAGTGGGGGGACAGAGCAGTTCTTC.

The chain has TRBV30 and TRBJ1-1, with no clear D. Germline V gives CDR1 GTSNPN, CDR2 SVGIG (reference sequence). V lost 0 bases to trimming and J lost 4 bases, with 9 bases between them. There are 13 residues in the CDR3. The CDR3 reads CAWSVKRLTEAFF. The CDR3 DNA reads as TGTGCCTGGAGTGTTAAGCGGCTCACTGAAGCTTTCTTT.

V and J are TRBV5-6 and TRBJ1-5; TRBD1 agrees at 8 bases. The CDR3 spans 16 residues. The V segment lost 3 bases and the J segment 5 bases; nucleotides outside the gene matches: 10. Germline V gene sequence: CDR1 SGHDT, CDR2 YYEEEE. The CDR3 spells CASSYRGARGYQPQHF. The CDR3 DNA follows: TGTGCCAGCAGCTACAGGGGGGCGAGAGGGTATCAGCCCCAGCATTTT.

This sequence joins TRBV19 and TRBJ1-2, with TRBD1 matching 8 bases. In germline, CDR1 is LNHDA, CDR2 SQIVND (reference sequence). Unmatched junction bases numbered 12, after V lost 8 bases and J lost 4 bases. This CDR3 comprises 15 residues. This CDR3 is CASWTGPGEVYGYTF. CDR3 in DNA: TGTGCCAGTTGGACAGGGCCCGGGGAGGTCTATGGCTACACCTTC.